This T cell receptor (beta chain) was documented in a study of cytomegalovirus exposure and HLA in healthy donors. Study-level information: A prior study identified 90 million to 120 million unique TCR beta sequences from 180 million or so T cells.

J was trimmed by 2 bases and V by 1 base; bases with no gene match: 8. Germline lookup yields CDR1 SGHTA and CDR2 FQGNSA. The CDR3 has 16 amino acids. Study-level points and caveats: A prior analysis recorded that most TCR beta V segments were productive about 90% or about 30% of the time. Versus the approximately 670-donor mean, an Asian-associated ancestry cluster reportedly showed fewer N-insertions in a later analysis.

Samples came from healthy bone marrow donors. Details on this clone: The antigen is undetermined.

The PCR contained 60 Vbeta and 13 Jbeta primers. The assay was immunoSEQ multiplex PCR, and TCRdb's table has in-frame clones only and misses some. The sample data list some 150,000 clones. This receptor was taken from a woman aged 18-30 years in good health and CMV-seropositive. Material for sequencing was PBMCs. The rearrangement joins TRBV7-2 to TRBJ2-7, with 7 bases aligning to TRBD1. The DNA for the CDR3 is TGTGCCAGCAGCTTAGGGTTAACCCAGGGGGCCTACGAGCAGTACTTC. This sequence encodes CASSLGLTQGAYEQYF.